This passage covers 15 T cell receptor beta chains from one sample sequenced in a study of shared clonotypes between healthy human individuals. Sequencing was performed with immunoSEQ multiplex PCR; in TCRdb, only in-frame clones are kept and a portion is missing. The top ten clones hold roughly 0.56% of a sample with 1,100,000 or so clones, about 84% of them seen once. Sequenced material: memory CD4+ T cells from PBMCs. The subset here: CD45RA-negative fraction. These receptors all come from a man younger than 35 in good health. Some clones in this sample may be carry-over from other donors' samples.

The rearrangement joins TRBV10-3 to TRBJ2-2; 13 nucleotides line up with TRBD2. Germline lookup yields CDR1 ENHRY and CDR2 SYGVKD. J was trimmed by 4 bases and V by 5 bases; bases with no gene match: 7. The CDR3 spans 17 residues. CDR3 sequence reads: CAISPLAGGPSTGELFF. The DNA of the CDR3 is TGTGCCATCAGTCCACTAGCGGGAGGGCCTAGCACCGGGGAGCTGTTTTTT.

This clone was detected a few times. The V call is TRBV14, the J call TRBJ2-4, with 8 bases that match TRBD1. The V and J ends lost 3 bases and 8 bases, in that order; junction bases with no gene match: 9. Germline values: CDR1 SGHDN, CDR2 FVKESK. The CDR3 is made up of 15 amino acids. As DNA, the CDR3 is TGTGCCAGCAGCCACAGACAGGGGACGTGGGACATTCAGTACTTC. The encoded protein is CASSHRQGTWDIQYF.

The chain uses TRBV5-4 and TRBJ2-1; 12 bases line up with TRBD2. Germline CDR1 SGHNT, CDR2 YYREEE (reference sequence). V shed 4 bases and J 8 bases; nucleotides not matched to a gene: 4. The CDR3 contains 14 residues. The CDR3 loop is CASSPGLAGDEQFF. The CDR3 bases are TGTGCCAGCAGCCCGGGACTAGCGGGCGATGAGCAGTTCTTC.

This clone was seen once. The chain carries TRBV7-9 and TRBJ1-2; a possible D gene is TRBD1 (5 bases). Trimming took off 5 bases at V and 2 bases at J, with 9 bases between the two ends. Germline V lookup: CDR1 SEHNR, CDR2 FQNEAQ (reference sequence). The CDR3 extends over 13 amino acids. The CDR3 loop reads CASSRQLNYGYTF. As DNA, the CDR3 is TGTGCCAGCAGCCGACAGCTGAACTATGGCTACACCTTC.

This sequence joins TRBV7-2 and TRBJ2-3; TRBD1 aligns across 8 bases. This CDR3 region has 14 residues. CDR1 SGHTA and CDR2 FQGNSA come from the germline V gene. V dropped 6 bases and J dropped 1; count of bases not matched to a gene: 3. The CDR3 DNA is TGTGCCAGCAGAACAGGGGGAGGCACAGATACGCAGTATTTT. Translation: CASRTGGGTDTQYF. The complete variable domain, with remaining parts taken from reference TRBV7-2 and TRBJ2-3, reads GAGVSQSPSNKVTEKGKDVELRCDPISGHTALYWYRQSLGQGLEFLIYFQGNSAPDKSGLPSDRFSAERTGGSVSTLTIQRTQQEDSAVYLCASRTGGGTDTQYFGPGTRLTVL.

The chain joins TRBV4-1 to TRBJ1-1; D call uncertain. V lost 0 bases and J lost 4, with 12 bases in between. The CDR3 spans 15 residues. Germline V CDR1 and CDR2: MGHRA, YSYEKL. DNA of the CDR3: TGCGCCAGCAGCCAAGAGGTCACCCGGACCACTGAAGCTTTCTTT. Translation gives CASSQEVTRTTEAFF.

The V call is TRBV19, the J call TRBJ2-7; 12 bases match TRBD2. In germline, CDR1 is LNHDA, CDR2 SQIVND (reference sequence). V lost 5 bases, J lost 5 bases, and 7 bases stayed unmatched. The CDR3 covers 15 residues. CDR3 loop: CASSVSRLAGDEQYF. In nucleotides, the CDR3 is TGTGCCAGTAGTGTAAGCCGACTAGCGGGAGACGAGCAGTACTTC. The variable domain in full, with the rest retrieved from reference TRBV19 and TRBJ2-7, is DGGITQSPKYLFRKEGQNVTLSCEQNLNHDAMYWYRQDPGQGLRLIYYSQIVNDFQKGDIAEGYSVSREKKESFPLTVTSAQKNPTAFYLCASSVSRLAGDEQYFGPGTRLTVT.

This chain uses TRBV6-5 with TRBJ1-6, with D possibly TRBD1 on 6 matching bases. Germline lookup yields CDR1 MNHEY and CDR2 SVGAGI. The CDR3 runs 14 residues. V lost 8 bases and J lost 2, with 10 bases in between. For the CDR3, the DNA is TGTGCCAGCTGGGGGGCTGCCTATAATTCACCCCTCCACTTT. This translates into CASWGAAYNSPLHF.

The chain's CDR3 is CASSSPISDTQYF. The CDR3 DNA is TGTGCCAGCAGCTCGCCAATCTCAGATACGCAGTATTTT. This chain links TRBV5-4 with TRBJ2-3; unclear D gene. Germline CDR1 SGHNT, CDR2 YYREEE (reference sequence). With 3 bases removed from V and 4 bases from J, the gap between germline ends came to 9 bases. This CDR3 contains 13 residues.

V gene TRBV5-1 combines with J gene TRBJ2-3; TRBD1 aligns across 7 bases. V lost 4 bases and J lost 1; bases outside the gene matches: 6. This CDR3 is 15 amino acids long. Germline V gives CDR1 SGHRS, CDR2 YFSETQ. The CDR3 loop reads CASSPRGTGTDTQYF. CDR3 coding DNA: TGCGCCAGCAGCCCCAGGGGGACAGGCACAGATACGCAGTATTTT.

The chain recombines TRBV11-2 with TRBJ1-1; no clear D gene. The germline gives CDR1 SGHAT, CDR2 FQNNGV. This CDR3 has 15 amino acids. Trimming left V 3 bases short and J 0 bases short, with 11 bases between. The CDR3 region is CASSFTVGLNTEAFF. The CDR3 region has the DNA TGTGCCAGCAGCTTTACGGTGGGTCTGAACACTGAAGCTTTCTTT.

The chain joins TRBV23-1 to TRBJ2-5, with D unresolved. TRBV23-1 is an ORF; its function is uncertain. The CDR3 contains 13 residues. Trimming shortened V by 7 bases and J by 4 bases, and 13 bases separated the two germline ends. CDR3 nucleotides: TGCGCCAGCAAGGAGATTCCCCCAGAGACCCAGTACTTC. Protein sequence: CASKEIPPETQYF.

Regarding this clone: The same CDR3 is also encoded by other DNA sequences in this sample. The chain recombines TRBV30 with TRBJ2-5, with D uncertain. The V gene lost 0 bases and the J gene lost 5 bases, with 4 bases spanning the gap. CDR1 and CDR2 from the germline V gene are GTSNPN and SVGIG (reference sequence). This CDR3 is 11 amino acids long. The CDR3 region is CAWSVGETQYF. CDR3 coding DNA: TGTGCCTGGAGTGTCGGTGAGACCCAGTACTTC.

This clone has a handful of counts. The rearrangement uses TRBV2 and TRBJ2-7; 9 bases line up with TRBD1. The CDR3 runs 14 residues. The germline V gene encodes CDR1 SNHLY and CDR2 FYNNEI. The junction had 5 bases not matched to a gene; V was cut back by 7 bases and J by 1 base. The CDR3 region is CASTKDRGSYEQYF. In nucleotides, the CDR3 is TGTGCCAGCACAAAGGACAGGGGATCCTACGAGCAGTACTTC.

V is TRBV10-1 and J is TRBJ2-5, with D unclear. Germline lookup yields CDR1 WNHNN and CDR2 SYGVQD (reference sequence). V lost 2 bases to trimming and J lost 4 bases, with 14 bases between them. The CDR3 totals 15 residues. CDR3 sequence (DNA): TGCGCCAGCAGTGAGAGACACCCTGAAGCAGAGACCCAGTACTTC. This codes for CASSERHPEAETQYF.